The 21 T cell receptor beta chains in this list originate from one sample, sequenced in a study of OX40 agonist ivuxolimab in advanced cancers. TCRdb keeps only in-frame clones here, not all; method: immunoSEQ multiplex PCR. The table includes some 61,000 clones, about nine tenths detected once. The sequencing used CD4+ or CD8+ T cells sorted from blood, collected in a trial of the OX40 agonist ivuxolimab. These receptor sequences come from an adult with an advanced solid tumor such as melanoma, head and neck, liver or kidney cancer.

In DNA, the CDR3 is TGTGCCATCAAAGATGGGACTAGCGGGAGGGGGGCGAATGAGCAGTTCTTC. This codes for CAIKDGTSGRGANEQFF. This rearrangement joins TRBV10-3 to TRBJ2-1; 16 positions match TRBD2. This CDR3 comprises 17 residues. The V segment lost 7 bases and the J segment 7 bases; nucleotides outside the gene matches: 10. Germline-derived CDR1 and CDR2 are ENHRY and SYGVKD.

The chain employs TRBV5-1 and TRBJ2-5, with 16 bases matching TRBD2. The CDR3 extends over 17 amino acids. CDR1 is SGHRS and CDR2 is YFSETQ in the germline V gene. The V segment lost 4 bases and the J segment 5 bases; nucleotides outside the gene matches: 8. DNA of the CDR3: TGCGCCAGCAGCCCCGGGACTAGCGGGAGGGGTCGGGAGACCCAGTACTTC. Its translation is CASSPGTSGRGRETQYF.

The chain recombines TRBV5-1 with TRBJ2-7; D remains ambiguous. The V gene's germline CDR1 is SGHRS and CDR2 YFSETQ. V gave up 3 bases and J gave up 3 bases, with 10 bases separating them. This CDR3 region has 13 residues. The CDR3 sequence: CASSSDTHYEQYF. CDR3 nucleotides: TGCGCCAGCAGCTCTGACACCCACTACGAGCAGTACTTC.

This clone was recorded once. This chain links TRBV7-9 with TRBJ1-6, with TRBD1 as a possible D gene (6 bases). Germline V gene lookup returns CDR1 SEHNR and CDR2 FQNEAQ (reference sequence). The V end lost 4 bases, the J end lost 9 bases, and 16 bases lay between the germline ends. The CDR3 runs to 15 residues. Here the CDR3 reads CASSSRQVAGSPLHF. CDR3 DNA: TGTGCCAGCAGCTCCAGACAGGTCGCCGGTTCACCCCTCCACTTT.

This chain links TRBV4-1 with TRBJ1-6, with 7 positions matching TRBD1. CDR3 length equals 16 residues. J gave up 6 bases and V 0 bases, and 5 bases lay outside the gene matches. Germline lookup yields CDR1 MGHRA and CDR2 YSYEKL. CDR3 nucleotide sequence: TGCGCCAGCAGCCAAGATGAGGGACAGCCTAATTCACCCCTCCACTTT. Amino acid sequence: CASSQDEGQPNSPLHF.

The rearrangement uses TRBV11-2 and TRBJ1-5; 7 positions agree with TRBD1. With V trimmed by 5 bases and J by 0 bases, 10 bases remained unmatched. The CDR3 runs 17 residues. Germline lookup yields CDR1 SGHAT and CDR2 FQNNGV. The CDR3 loop reads CASSTRTGFNSNQPQHF. In DNA, the CDR3 is TGTGCCAGCAGCACCCGGACAGGTTTCAATAGCAATCAGCCCCAGCATTTT.

The gene calls are TRBV11-2 and TRBJ1-2; D ambiguous. This CDR3 comprises 12 residues. V lost 0 bases to trimming and J lost 7 bases, with 6 bases between them. Per germline, CDR1 SGHAT and CDR2 FQNNGV. The CDR3 nucleotides are TGTGCCAGCAGCTTAGACGGGGTTGGCTACACCTTC. It encodes CASSLDGVGYTF.

This chain joins TRBV7-2 and TRBJ2-1; D uncertain. The CDR3 has 13 residues. The germline V gene encodes CDR1 SGHTA and CDR2 FQGNSA. V lost 5 bases and J lost 8, with 13 bases in between. CDR3 DNA sequence: TGTGCCAGCAGCCAGCAAAGCAGCGATGAGCAGTTCTTC. Residues: CASSQQSSDEQFF.

V is TRBV11-3 and J is TRBJ1-1; the D gene is possibly TRBD1 (5 bases). Germline CDR1 reads SGHNT; CDR2 reads YENEEA. This CDR3 is built from 15 residues. The V gene lost 5 bases and the J gene lost 2 bases, with 15 bases spanning the gap. The CDR3 here is CASSPRAGGNTEAFF. CDR3 nucleotides: TGTGCCAGCAGCCCACGAGCGGGGGGTAACACTGAAGCTTTCTTT.

This chain uses TRBV6-5 with TRBJ2-7; 7 bases align to TRBD2. The V gene end was trimmed by 0 bases and the J gene end by 2 bases; junction bases not matched to a gene: 4. The CDR3 is made up of 15 amino acids. Germline lookup yields CDR1 MNHEY and CDR2 SVGAGI. This chain's CDR3 is CASSYSGAGAYEQYF. The CDR3 DNA sequence: TGTGCCAGCAGTTACTCCGGCGCGGGAGCCTACGAGCAGTACTTC.

The chain carries TRBV11-2 and TRBJ2-3, with 11 bases that match TRBD2. J lost 5 bases, V lost 2 bases, and 3 bases had no gene match. This CDR3 region has 15 residues. Germline CDR1 SGHAT, CDR2 FQNNGV. Here the CDR3 reads CASSLLAGGGDTQYF. CDR3 sequence (DNA): TGTGCCAGCAGCTTACTAGCGGGAGGAGGAGATACGCAGTATTTT.

The J gene is TRBJ2-1, the V gene TRBV6-1; 10 positions match TRBD2. V was clipped by 6 bases and J by 7 bases; unmatched bases: 9. Germline-derived CDR1 and CDR2 are MNHNS and SASEGT. The CDR3 has 15 residues. The CDR3: CASSPSGSRVNEQFF. The CDR3 region has the DNA TGTGCCAGCAGCCCTAGCGGGAGCAGAGTGAATGAGCAGTTCTTC.

This clone appeared a single time. The chain recombines TRBV11-2 with TRBJ2-3; D is unresolved. This CDR3 comprises 13 residues. The germline gives CDR1 SGHAT, CDR2 FQNNGV. V shed 8 bases and J shed 2 bases, with 11 bases lying between them. The CDR3 is CASGATTTDTQYF. In nucleotides, the CDR3 is TGTGCCAGCGGCGCGACCACCACAGATACGCAGTATTTT.

The chain joins TRBV30 to TRBJ1-3; 8 bases agree with TRBD1. There are 14 residues in the CDR3. V was pared by 4 bases and J by 2 bases, with 4 bases of the junction left unmatched. CDR1 and CDR2 from the germline V gene are GTSNPN and SVGIG (reference sequence). CDR3: CAWIEQGAGNTIYF. The CDR3 bases are TGTGCCTGGATCGAACAGGGGGCTGGAAACACCATATATTTT.

About this clone: Germline and junction disagree at one end, which may indicate a read error. J is TRBJ2-5 and V is TRBV18; possibly TRBD1 or TRBD2 for D (5 bases each). The CDR3 covers 13 residues. Germline values: CDR1 KGHSH, CDR2 LQKENI. As DNA, the CDR3 is TGTGCCAACTCAGCCGGGACGGGGGAGACCCAGTACTTC. Protein: CANSAGTGETQYF.

The chain employs TRBV7-2 and TRBJ2-6; D is undetermined. V lost 6 bases, J lost 0 bases, and 12 bases lay in between. Germline V CDR1 and CDR2: SGHTA, FQGNSA. CDR3 length: 16 residues. CDR3 sequence reads: CASRKEALSGANVLTF. Written as DNA, the CDR3 is TGTGCCAGCAGGAAAGAGGCACTCTCTGGGGCCAACGTCCTGACTTTC.

CDR3 sequence: CASSQETGINQPQHF. CDR3 bases: TGCGCCAGCAGCCAAGAGACAGGGATCAATCAGCCCCAGCATTTT. This chain joins TRBV4-3 and TRBJ1-5, with 7 bases that match TRBD1. Germline V gene sequence: CDR1 LGHNA, CDR2 YSLEER. The CDR3 sequence is 15 residues long. After removal of 0 bases from V and 3 bases from J, the junction contained 2 bases not matched to a gene.

The chain is built from TRBV19 and TRBJ1-1; D remains unclear. In germline, CDR1 is LNHDA, CDR2 SQIVND (reference sequence). V was pared by 5 bases and J by 1 base, with 11 bases between. This CDR3 region has 14 residues. The CDR3 nucleotides read TGTGCCAGTAGTCTGGAGGTAAAGAACACTGAAGCTTTCTTT. Translation gives CASSLEVKNTEAFF.

The V gene is TRBV28, the J gene TRBJ2-5; maybe TRBD1 (6 bases). The V gene's germline CDR1 is MDHEN and CDR2 SYDVKM. The CDR3 is 14 residues long. Trimming removed 6 bases at V and 1 base at J, with 12 bases between. CDR3 DNA sequence: TGTGCCAGCAGCCCTGGGGGCACCCAAGAGACCCAGTACTTC. Its protein product is CASSPGGTQETQYF.

Comments on this clone: It is likely a read error, because the conserved phenylalanine at the end of the CDR3 is missing. This chain links TRBV9 with TRBJ2-2; D is unresolved. There are 14 residues in the CDR3. CDR1 is SGDLS and CDR2 is YYNGEE in the germline V gene. V was cut by 3 bases and J by 5 bases, with 11 bases left in between. This CDR3 reads CASSGPTGTGELFS. CDR3 nucleotides: TGTGCCAGCAGCGGACCTACCGGGACCGGGGAGCTGTTTTCT.

This chain connects TRBV14 to TRBJ2-1; 7 bases fit TRBD1. The junction had 10 bases not matched to a gene; V was cut back by 1 base and J by 7 bases. This CDR3 has 16 amino acids. CDR1 is SGHDN, CDR2 FVKESK, per germline. As DNA, the CDR3 is TGTGCCAGCAGCCAAGGCGGGCAGGGGGTCTGGAATGAGCAGTTCTTC. This sequence encodes CASSQGGQGVWNEQFF.